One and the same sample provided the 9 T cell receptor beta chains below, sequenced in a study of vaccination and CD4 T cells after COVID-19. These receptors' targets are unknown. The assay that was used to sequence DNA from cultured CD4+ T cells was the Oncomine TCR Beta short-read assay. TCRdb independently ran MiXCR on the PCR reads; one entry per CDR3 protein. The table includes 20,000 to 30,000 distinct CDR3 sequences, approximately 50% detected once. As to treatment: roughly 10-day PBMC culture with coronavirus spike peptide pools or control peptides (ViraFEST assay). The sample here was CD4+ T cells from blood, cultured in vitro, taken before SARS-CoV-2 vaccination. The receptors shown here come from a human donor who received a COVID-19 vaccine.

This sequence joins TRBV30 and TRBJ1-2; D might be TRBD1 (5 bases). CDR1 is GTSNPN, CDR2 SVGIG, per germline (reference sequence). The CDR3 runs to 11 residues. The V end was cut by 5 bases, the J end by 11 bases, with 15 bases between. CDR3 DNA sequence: TGTGCCTGGCGGGCCCGGGGGGTTTACACCTTC. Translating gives CAWRARGVYTF.

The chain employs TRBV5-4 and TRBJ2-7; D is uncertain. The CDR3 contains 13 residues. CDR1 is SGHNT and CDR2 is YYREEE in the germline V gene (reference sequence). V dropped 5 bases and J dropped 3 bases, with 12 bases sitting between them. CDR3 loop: CASSFQGYYEQYF. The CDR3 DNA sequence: TGTGCCAGCAGTTTCCAAGGTTACTACGAGCAGTACTTC.

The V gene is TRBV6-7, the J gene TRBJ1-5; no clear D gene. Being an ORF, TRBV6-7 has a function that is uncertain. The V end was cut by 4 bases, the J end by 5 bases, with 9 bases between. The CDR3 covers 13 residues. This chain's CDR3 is CASSWSVDQPQHF. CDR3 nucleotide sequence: TGTGCCAGCAGTTGGTCCGTAGATCAGCCCCAGCATTTT.

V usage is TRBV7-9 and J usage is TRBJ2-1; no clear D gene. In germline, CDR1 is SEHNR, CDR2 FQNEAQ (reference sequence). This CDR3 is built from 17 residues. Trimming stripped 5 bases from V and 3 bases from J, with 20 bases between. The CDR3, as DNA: TGTGCCAGCAGCCCGCTAAGGAGACCCCTCCGCTACAATGAGCAGTTCTTC. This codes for CASSPLRRPLRYNEQFF. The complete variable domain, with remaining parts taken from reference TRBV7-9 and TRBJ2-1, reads DTGVSQNPRHKITKRGQNVTFRCDPISEHNRLYWYRQTLGQGPEFLTYFQNEAQLEKSRLLSDRFSAERPKGSFSTLEIQRTEQGDSAMYLCASSPLRRPLRYNEQFFGPGTRLTVL.

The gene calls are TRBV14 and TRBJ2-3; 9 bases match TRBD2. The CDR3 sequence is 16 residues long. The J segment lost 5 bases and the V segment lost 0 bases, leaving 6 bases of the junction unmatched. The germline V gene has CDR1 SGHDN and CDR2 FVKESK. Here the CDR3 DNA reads TGTGCCAGCAGCCAAGATATGACTAGCGGTCGAGATACGCAGTATTTT. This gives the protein CASSQDMTSGRDTQYF.

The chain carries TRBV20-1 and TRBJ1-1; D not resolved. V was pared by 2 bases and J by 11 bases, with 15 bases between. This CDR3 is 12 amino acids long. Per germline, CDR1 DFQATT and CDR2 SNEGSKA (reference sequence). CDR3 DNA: TGCAGTGCTAGACTGGATCAATCGGGGGCTTTCTTT. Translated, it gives CSARLDQSGAFF.

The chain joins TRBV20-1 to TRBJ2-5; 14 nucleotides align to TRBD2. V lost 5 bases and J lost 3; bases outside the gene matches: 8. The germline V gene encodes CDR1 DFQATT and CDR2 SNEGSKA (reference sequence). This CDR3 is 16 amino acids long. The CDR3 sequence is CSAPSRTSGGKETQYF. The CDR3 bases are TGCAGTGCTCCCTCAAGGACTAGCGGGGGGAAAGAGACCCAGTACTTC.

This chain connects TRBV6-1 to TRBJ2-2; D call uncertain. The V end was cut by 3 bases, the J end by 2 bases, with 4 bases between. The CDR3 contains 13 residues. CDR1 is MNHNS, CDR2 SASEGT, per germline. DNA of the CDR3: TGTGCCAGCAGTGAGGTAAACACCGGGGAGCTGTTTTTT. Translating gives CASSEVNTGELFF.

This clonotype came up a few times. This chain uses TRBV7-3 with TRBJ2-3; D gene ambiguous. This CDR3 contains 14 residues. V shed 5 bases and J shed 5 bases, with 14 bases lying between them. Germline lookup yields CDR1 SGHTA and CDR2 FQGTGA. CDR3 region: CASSPFPEVDTQYF. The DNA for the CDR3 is TGTGCCAGCAGCCCCTTCCCCGAGGTAGATACGCAGTATTTT.